This is a list of T cell receptor beta chains from one sample in a study of cytomegalovirus exposure and HLA in healthy donors. Using immunoSEQ multiplex PCR, the repertoire was profiled, and TCRdb retains in-frame clones only, with some absent. The sample includes 150,000 or so clones, roughly 79% of them seen just once. The source material was PBMCs. Receptor source: a young man in good health and CMV-seropositive. CDR3s include the opening cysteine and the closing phenylalanine or tryptophan. The D gene is left open where the match is weak. The listing skips clone size in some rows; elsewhere it reads once, few, many or a size class.

CDR3: CASSVEGGLDTQYF; DNA: TGTGCCAGCAGCGTAGAAGGAGGGTTGGATACGCAGTATTTT; size: .; D: .; J: TRBJ2-3; V: TRBV9
CDR3: CSGEAIYEQYF; DNA: TGCAGTGGTGAAGCAATCTACGAGCAGTACTTC; size: .; D: .; J: TRBJ2-7; V: TRBV20-1
CDR3: CASSLTGATGELFF; DNA: TGTGCCAGCAGCTTGACAGGGGCCACCGGGGAGCTGTTTTTT; size: .; D: TRBD1; J: TRBJ2-2; V: TRBV2
CDR3: CASSLGLSTNEKLFF; DNA: TGCGCCAGCAGCTTGGGACTTTCAACTAATGAAAAACTGTTTTTT; size: few; D: .; J: TRBJ1-4; V: TRBV5-1
CDR3: CASSLAVTGTHEQYF; DNA: TGTGCCAGCAGCTTGGCCGTGACAGGGACCCACGAGCAGTACTTC; size: .; D: TRBD1; J: TRBJ2-7; V: TRBV5-5
CDR3: CASSPGGSTEAFF; DNA: TGTGCCAGCAGCCCGGGAGGTAGCACTGAAGCTTTCTTT; size: .; D: .; J: TRBJ1-1; V: TRBV5-6
CDR3: CAWKPERDTQYF; DNA: TGTGCCTGGAAACCCGAGCGGGATACGCAGTATTTT; size: .; D: .; J: TRBJ2-3; V: TRBV30
CDR3: CASSVVNKSDGYTF; DNA: TGTGCCAGCAGCGTAGTAAATAAGAGCGATGGCTACACCTTC; size: .; D: .; J: TRBJ1-2; V: TRBV9
CDR3: CASGEDIQYF; DNA: TGTGCCAGCGGGGAGGACATACAGTACTTC; size: .; D: .; J: TRBJ2-7; V: TRBV6-5
CDR3: CASIRQGARNEQFF; DNA: TGTGCCAGCATACGACAGGGGGCGCGCAATGAGCAGTTCTTC; size: .; D: TRBD1; J: TRBJ2-1; V: TRBV27
CDR3: CASSQVSGVNQPQHF; DNA: TGTGCCAGCAGTCAAGTGTCAGGGGTCAATCAGCCCCAGCATTTT; size: .; D: .; J: TRBJ1-5; V: TRBV2
CDR3: CASSRQGGSPLHF; DNA: TGTGCCAGTAGTAGGCAGGGTGGTTCACCCCTCCACTTT; size: .; D: .; J: TRBJ1-6; V: TRBV19
CDR3: CASSARDSNEQFF; DNA: TGTGCCAGCAGCGCCCGGGACAGCAATGAGCAGTTCTTC; size: .; D: TRBD1; J: TRBJ2-1; V: TRBV5-6
CDR3: CASSFGGGNTEAFF; DNA: TGTGCCAGCAGTTTTGGAGGCGGGAACACTGAAGCTTTCTTT; size: .; D: .; J: TRBJ1-1; V: TRBV28
CDR3: CASSFGLAGEQFF; DNA: TGCGCCAGCAGCTTCGGACTAGCGGGTGAGCAGTTCTTC; size: few; D: TRBD2; J: TRBJ2-1; V: TRBV5-1
CDR3: CASSLATVNYGYTF; DNA: TGTGCCAGCAGCTTAGCGACAGTTAACTATGGCTACACCTTC; size: .; D: .; J: TRBJ1-2; V: TRBV7-9
CDR3: CASRAGTGGTEAFF; DNA: TGTGCCAGCAGAGCCGGGACAGGGGGCACTGAAGCTTTCTTT; size: .; D: TRBD1; J: TRBJ1-1; V: TRBV2
CDR3: CASNPPRGVNTEAFF; DNA: TGTGCCAGCAACCCCCCCAGGGGGGTGAACACTGAAGCTTTCTTT; size: .; D: TRBD1; J: TRBJ1-1; V: TRBV7-9
CDR3: CASSYDRSHSGNTIYF; DNA: TGTGCCAGCAGTTACGACAGGTCCCACTCTGGAAACACCATATATTTT; size: .; D: .; J: TRBJ1-3; V: TRBV6-5
CDR3: CASSIVGAGNTIYF; DNA: TGTGCCAGTAGTATAGTCGGAGCTGGAAACACCATATATTTT; size: .; D: .; J: TRBJ1-3; V: TRBV19
CDR3: CASRTGGWEGETQYF; DNA: TGTGCCAGCAGGACAGGGGGCTGGGAGGGGGAGACCCAGTACTTC; size: .; D: TRBD1; J: TRBJ2-5; V: TRBV28
CDR3: CASSVGEGTSGNTIYF; DNA: TGTGCCAGCAGCGTAGGGGAGGGGACCTCTGGAAACACCATATATTTT; size: .; D: .; J: TRBJ1-3; V: TRBV9
CDR3: CASSPGGGGPTDTQYF; DNA: TGCGCCAGCAGCCCGGGAGGGGGGGGCCCCACAGATACGCAGTATTTT; size: .; D: TRBD2; J: TRBJ2-3; V: TRBV5-1
CDR3: CASRTLANYEQYF; DNA: TGTGCCAGCAGGACCTTAGCGAACTACGAGCAGTACTTC; size: .; D: .; J: TRBJ2-7; V: TRBV27
CDR3: CASSFGGGAYNEQFF; DNA: TGTGCCAGCAGCTTCGGCGGGGGGGCCTACAATGAGCAGTTCTTC; size: .; D: TRBD2; J: TRBJ2-1; V: TRBV7-3
CDR3: CASLGGGDTQYF; DNA: TGTGCCAGCCTCGGCGGGGGAGATACGCAGTATTTT; size: .; D: TRBD2; J: TRBJ2-3; V: TRBV11-2
CDR3: CASRRTGELFF; DNA: TGCGCCAGCAGGAGGACCGGGGAGCTGTTTTTT; size: few; D: .; J: TRBJ2-2; V: TRBV5-1
CDR3: CASMADNYGYTF; DNA: TGTGCCAGCATGGCGGATAACTATGGCTACACCTTC; size: .; D: .; J: TRBJ1-2; V: TRBV9
CDR3: CASSLSSGVYYNEQFF; DNA: TGCGCCAGCAGCTTGTCAAGCGGGGTCTATTACAATGAGCAGTTCTTC; size: .; D: TRBD2; J: TRBJ2-1; V: TRBV5-1
CDR3: CARLGGRSEQFF; DNA: TGTGCCAGGTTGGGAGGGCGATCTGAGCAGTTCTTC; size: .; D: .; J: TRBJ2-1; V: TRBV21-1
CDR3: CASKVFPGSAYEQYF; DNA: TGCGCCAGCAAAGTTTTTCCGGGATCAGCCTACGAGCAGTACTTC; size: .; D: .; J: TRBJ2-7; V: TRBV5-1
CDR3: CASSSSGAPDTQYF; DNA: TGTGCCAGCAGCTCTAGCGGGGCCCCAGATACGCAGTATTTT; size: .; D: TRBD2; J: TRBJ2-3; V: TRBV5-6
CDR3: CSVVASLEPNTEAFF; DNA: TGCAGCGTTGTCGCATCCCTAGAACCGAACACTGAAGCTTTCTTT; size: .; D: .; J: TRBJ1-1; V: TRBV29-1
CDR3: CASSMLAGGPHEQFF; DNA: TGTGCCAGTAGTATGCTAGCGGGAGGGCCGCATGAGCAGTTCTTC; size: .; D: TRBD2; J: TRBJ2-1; V: TRBV19
CDR3: CASSLAADYEQYF; DNA: TGTGCCAGCAGCTTAGCGGCGGACTACGAGCAGTACTTC; size: .; D: .; J: TRBJ2-7; V: TRBV7-8
CDR3: CASRPGGTEAFF; DNA: TGTGCCAGCAGGCCAGGGGGCACTGAAGCTTTCTTT; size: .; D: TRBD1; J: TRBJ1-1; V: TRBV28
CDR3: CASSKSGGAKNIQYF; DNA: TGTGCCAGCAGCAAAAGCGGGGGGGCCAAAAACATTCAGTACTTC; size: .; D: TRBD2; J: TRBJ2-4; V: TRBV7-9
CDR3: CASSEGSWTRTNTDTQYF; DNA: TGTGCCAGCAGTGAAGGGTCCTGGACTAGAACTAACACAGATACGCAGTATTTT; size: .; D: TRBD2; J: TRBJ2-3; V: TRBV6-1
CDR3: CASTLRLAGGNEQFF; DNA: TGTGCCAGCACCCTAAGACTAGCGGGTGGTAATGAGCAGTTCTTC; size: .; D: TRBD2; J: TRBJ2-1; V: TRBV2
CDR3: CASSAQVVGQGGYTF; DNA: TGTGCCAGCAGTGCCCAGGTGGTTGGTCAGGGAGGCTACACCTTC; size: .; D: .; J: TRBJ1-2; V: TRBV2
CDR3: CASSNSGYEQYF; DNA: TGTGCCAGCAGCAACAGCGGCTACGAGCAGTACTTC; size: .; D: .; J: TRBJ2-7; V: TRBV28
CDR3: CSSSPRDRGPGELFF; DNA: TGTTCCAGCAGCCCCCGGGACAGGGGGCCCGGGGAGCTGTTTTTT; size: .; D: TRBD1; J: TRBJ2-2; V: TRBV7-9
CDR3: CASSSGQRYTEAFF; DNA: TGTGCCAGCAGCTCCGGACAGAGGTACACTGAAGCTTTCTTT; size: .; D: .; J: TRBJ1-1; V: TRBV7-6
CDR3: CASSLAGIGNTIYF; DNA: TGTGCCAGCAGCTTGGCAGGAATCGGAAACACCATATATTTT; size: once; D: .; J: TRBJ1-3; V: TRBV5-4
CDR3: CASSLGTAGEQFF; DNA: TGTGCCAGCAGCTTAGGGACAGCTGGTGAGCAGTTCTTC; size: .; D: .; J: TRBJ2-1; V: TRBV11-3
CDR3: CATRGAATDTQYF; DNA: TGTGCCACGCGGGGGGCGGCCACAGATACGCAGTATTTT; size: once; D: TRBD2; J: TRBJ2-3; V: TRBV28
CDR3: CATSGGVRTGELFF; DNA: TGTGCCACATCGGGGGGGGTACGCACCGGGGAGCTGTTTTTT; size: once; D: TRBD2; J: TRBJ2-2; V: TRBV2
CDR3: CASSVRSANTGELFF; DNA: TGTGCCAGCAGTGTTAGATCCGCGAACACCGGGGAGCTGTTTTTT; size: .; D: .; J: TRBJ2-2; V: TRBV2
CDR3: CAWSSGAGNTIYF; DNA: TGTGCCTGGAGTTCAGGGGCTGGAAACACCATATATTTT; size: .; D: .; J: TRBJ1-3; V: TRBV30
CDR3: CASSVATGRDTGELFF; DNA: TGTGCCAGCAGCGTAGCTACCGGGAGGGACACCGGGGAGCTGTTTTTT; size: few; D: TRBD2; J: TRBJ2-2; V: TRBV9